This TCR beta chain was recorded in a study of T-cell reconstitution after alpha-beta-depleted transplantation in children. Study observations and caveats: The study reportedly traced alpha-beta T cells about two months after transplant to several hundred expanded graft clones.

A library of TCRbeta sequences, prepared with unique molecular identifiers, was generated. TCRdb re-analysed the PCR reads in MiXCR, keeping a single row per CDR3 protein. The table lists 15,000 to 20,000 distinct CDR3 sequences, roughly 12% of them singletons. Looked up from germline, CDR1 is KGHSY and CDR2 is FQNENV. Deletions cut 2 bases from V and 0 bases from J, with 8 bases between. The CDR3 runs 15 residues. On this clonotype: Its matching antigen is unknown.

This chain connects TRBV16 to TRBJ2-1; D unresolved. This sequence originates from a boy less than two years old who had a stem cell transplant for Wiskott-Aldrich syndrome, so the T cells may come from the graft donor. Here the sequenced sample was PBMCs, mostly from graft donor cells, taken 180 days after TCRalphabeta/CD19-depleted stem cell transplant. CDR3 sequence: CASSQGVSSYNEQFF. In DNA, the CDR3 is TGTGCCAGCAGCCAAGGAGTTAGCTCCTACAATGAGCAGTTCTTC.